The present entry profiles one T cell receptor (beta chain) with its context. This table comes from immunoSEQ multiplex PCR, and its TCRdb copy is limited to in-frame clones, with some not included. The table lists 250,000 to 350,000 clones, approximately 91% of them singletons. V dropped 3 bases and J dropped 5 bases, with 10 bases sitting between them. Per germline, CDR1 SQVTM and CDR2 ANQGSEA. The CDR3 totals 12 residues. These data belong to a study of blood T cell repertoires in COVID-19. V and J are TRBV29-1 and TRBJ1-1, with D unresolved. Sequencing was done on a sample of peripheral blood. This clonotype originated in a woman between 25 and 40 years old with COVID-19, enrolled during active disease. The CDR3 region has the DNA TGCAGCGTTGAGGCAAGAAGAACTGAAGCTTTCTTT. Protein: CSVEARRTEAFF.